This T cell receptor (beta chain) was sequenced during a study of cytomegalovirus exposure and HLA in healthy donors. About the research overall: Of all 400 or so donors who were genotyped, 80% to 85% belonged to the Caucasian-associated ancestry cluster.

Worth noting for this clone: What it binds is unknown.

Study observations and caveats: CMV serostatus stood as the only immune exposure information on hand. Presence/absence analyses supposed approximately even sequencing depth among donors.

Primers included in the PCR were 60 Vbeta and 13 Jbeta primers. TCRdb keeps only in-frame clones here, not all; method: immunoSEQ multiplex PCR. This sample has about 130,000 clones, with more than 70% found just once. This CDR3 spans 13 amino acids. Germline V gene data show CDR1 as MNHEY and CDR2 as SMNVEV (reference sequence). Trimming removed 1 base from V and 3 bases from J, with 5 bases in between. The rearrangement uses TRBV27 and TRBJ2-3; D possibly corresponds to TRBD1 (5 bases). This TCR came from a man aged 50 to 60 in good health and CMV-seropositive. Sequencing used PBMCs. CDR3 sequence: CASSLWTTDTQYF. The CDR3 nucleotides are TGTGCCAGCAGTTTATGGACAACAGATACGCAGTATTTT.